The 16 T cell receptor beta chains given below trace back to one sample, sequenced in a study of blood T cell repertoires in COVID-19. Profiling relied on immunoSEQ multiplex PCR, and the TCRdb table lists in-frame clones only, not all of them. The table lists a few hundred thousand clones, 85% of them singletons. Source material: peripheral blood. The receptors derive from a woman aged 18-29 years with acute or convalescent COVID-19.

The chain uses TRBV30 and TRBJ1-1; D may be TRBD1 (6 bases). CDR1 is GTSNPN, CDR2 SVGIG, per germline (reference sequence). The CDR3 totals 12 residues. Between the trimmed V and J ends, which lost 4 bases and 6 bases, there was a span of 12 bases. The CDR3 spells CAWIGQTPEAFF. CDR3 DNA sequence: TGTGCCTGGATAGGACAGACCCCTGAAGCTTTCTTT.

The chain's CDR3 is CSAVLASEQYF. The DNA of the CDR3 is TGCAGTGCCGTTCTAGCTAGCGAGCAGTACTTC. V usage is TRBV20-1 and J usage is TRBJ2-7, with TRBD2 as a possible D gene (5 bases). This CDR3 region has 11 residues. V lost 6 bases, J lost 6 bases, and 12 bases lay in between. Germline V gene lookup returns CDR1 DFQATT and CDR2 SNEGSKA (reference sequence).

The gene calls are TRBV28 and TRBJ2-2, with 10 positions matching TRBD1. The CDR3 totals 17 residues. Losses at the gene ends were 3 bases for V and 4 bases for J; bases not matched to a gene: 8. Germline V lookup: CDR1 MDHEN, CDR2 SYDVKM. The DNA for the CDR3 is TGTGCCAGCAGTTTTCCGGGACAGGGGCAATCCACCGGGGAGCTGTTTTTT. Translating it yields CASSFPGQGQSTGELFF.

J is TRBJ1-1 and V is TRBV3-1 (or the pseudogene TRBV3-2); no definite D call. From germline, CDR1 is LGHDT and CDR2 YNNKEL (reference sequence). The CDR3 is 12 residues long. V was pared by 1 base and J by 11 bases, with 11 bases between. The CDR3, as DNA: TGTGCCAGCAGCCAAGGAAACGCGCGCGCTTTCTTT. This codes for CASSQGNARAFF.

This chain links TRBV2 with TRBJ1-2; weak D call: TRBD1 (5 bases). The CDR3 contains 15 residues. Germline V gene sequence: CDR1 SNHLY, CDR2 FYNNEI. Trimming removed 6 bases at V and 6 bases at J, with 20 bases between. This CDR3 reads CASRRDGESFDGYTF. The CDR3 DNA sequence: TGTGCCAGCAGGCGGGACGGAGAATCGTTCGATGGCTACACCTTC.

V gene TRBV7-3 combines with J gene TRBJ2-3; 7 bases agree with TRBD2. From germline, CDR1 is SGHTA and CDR2 FQGTGA. V trimming: 4 bases; J trimming: 2 bases; junction bases outside the gene matches: 6. The CDR3 extends over 15 amino acids. The CDR3 sequence is CASSSLARFTDTQYF. CDR3 DNA: TGTGCCAGCAGCTCACTAGCGAGATTCACAGATACGCAGTATTTT. Supplemented by reference TRBV7-3 and TRBJ2-3, the full variable domain reads GAGVSQTPSNKVTEKGKYVELRCDPISGHTALYWYRQSLGQGPEFLIYFQGTGAADDSGLPNDRFFAVRPEGSVSTLKIQRTERGDSAVYLCASSSLARFTDTQYFGPGTRLTVL.

The chain combines TRBV6-5 with TRBJ2-1, with D maybe TRBD1 (7 bases). The CDR3 spans 13 residues. Looked up from germline, CDR1 is MNHEY and CDR2 is SVGAGI. Between the trimmed V and J ends, which lost 6 bases and 9 bases, there was a span of 15 bases. The CDR3 DNA reads TGTGCCAGCAGCCCACAGGGGCGGGGTGAGCAGTTCTTC. Protein: CASSPQGRGEQFF.

V usage is TRBV18 and J usage is TRBJ1-3, with D perhaps TRBD1 (6 bases). The ends were cut back, 9 bases at V and 2 bases at J, with 29 bases in the middle. Germline values: CDR1 KGHSH, CDR2 LQKENI. The CDR3 runs to 19 residues. The CDR3 region has the DNA TGTGCCAGAAACCTGATAATGCGGATTACAGGGAAAACTGGAAACACCATATATTTT. Translating it yields CARNLIMRITGKTGNTIYF. The whole variable domain, filled in from reference TRBV18 and TRBJ1-3, reads NAGVMQNPRHLVRRRGQEARLRCSPMKGHSHVYWYRQLPEEGLKFMVYLQKENIIDESGMPKERFSAEFPKEGPSILRIQQVVRGDSAAYFCARNLIMRITGKTGNTIYFGEGSWLTVV.

Only a few counts were recorded for this clone. This chain joins TRBV19 and TRBJ1-2; 8 positions match TRBD1. V lost 1 base and J lost 0; bases outside the gene matches: 7. Germline CDR1 and CDR2: LNHDA and SQIVND (reference sequence). There are 17 residues in the CDR3. Here the CDR3 DNA reads TGTGCCAGTAGTATAGGGGACAGGAGTTCTACTAACTATGGCTACACCTTC. Protein sequence: CASSIGDRSSTNYGYTF.

V usage is TRBV28 and J usage is TRBJ1-4, with 8 bases fitting TRBD1. Losses at the gene ends were 9 bases for V and 4 bases for J; bases not matched to a gene: 4. The CDR3 spans 13 residues. Germline V gives CDR1 MDHEN, CDR2 SYDVKM. The CDR3 region is CASWTGLNEKLFF. CDR3 nucleotides: TGTGCCAGTTGGACAGGGCTTAATGAAAAACTGTTTTTT.

Notes on this clone: Within the sample, other DNA sequences also encode this same CDR3. The CDR3 sequence: CASSLAGYEQYF. In nucleotides, the CDR3 is TGTGCCAGCAGTTTAGCGGGTTACGAGCAGTACTTC. This sequence joins TRBV28 and TRBJ2-7; D possibly corresponds to TRBD2 (5 bases). The germline V and J ends were trimmed by 2 bases and 4 bases, with 6 bases remaining between them. CDR1 and CDR2 (germline): MDHEN, SYDVKM. This CDR3 is 12 amino acids long.

The chain employs TRBV5-5 and TRBJ2-7, with 7 bases matching TRBD1. The CDR3 is 15 residues long. The V gene end was trimmed by 4 bases and the J gene end by 0 bases; junction bases not matched to a gene: 7. Germline V gene lookup returns CDR1 SGHKS and CDR2 YYEKEE (reference sequence). CDR3 sequence: CASSLGEGASYEQYF. For the CDR3, the DNA is TGTGCCAGCAGCCTCGGTGAGGGGGCCTCCTACGAGCAGTACTTC.

The chain combines TRBV2 with TRBJ2-1, with 14 positions matching TRBD2. The germline CDR1 and CDR2 sequences are SNHLY and FYNNEI. The CDR3 contains 14 residues. V trimming: 8 bases; J trimming: 8 bases; junction bases outside the gene matches: 5. This chain's CDR3 is CASSGTSGRYEQFF. CDR3 DNA: TGTGCCAGCTCCGGGACTAGCGGGAGATATGAGCAGTTCTTC. The entire variable domain, with the rest obtained from reference TRBV2 and TRBJ2-1, is as follows: EPEVTQTPSHQVTQMGQEVILRCVPISNHLYFYWYRQILGQKVEFLVSFYNNEISEKSEIFDDQFSVERPDGSNFTLKIRSTKLEDSAMYFCASSGTSGRYEQFFGPGTRLTVL.

V gene TRBV12-5 combines with J gene TRBJ2-1, with 7 bases matching TRBD1. J gave up 9 bases and V 4 bases, and 15 bases lay outside the gene matches. Germline-derived CDR1 and CDR2 are LGHNT and FRNRAP. CDR3 length: 16 residues. In DNA, the CDR3 is TGTGCTAGTGGTTCAAACGACAGGGCGAGGTATAGTGAGCAGTTCTTC. Translation gives CASGSNDRARYSEQFF.

The chain combines TRBV24-1 with TRBJ1-5; perhaps TRBD1 as D (6 bases). The V end lost 5 bases, the J end lost 6 bases, and 10 bases lay between the germline ends. Germline V gene lookup returns CDR1 KGHDR and CDR2 SFDVKD. The CDR3 runs to 13 residues. The DNA of the CDR3 is TGTGCCACCAGTGCAGCGACAGGTCAGCCCCAGCATTTT. As protein: CATSAATGQPQHF.

The gene calls are TRBV18 and TRBJ2-2; 10 positions match TRBD2. J gave up 5 bases and V 3 bases, and 6 bases lay outside the gene matches. The CDR3 totals 16 residues. Germline CDR1 and CDR2: KGHSH and LQKENI. Here the CDR3 reads CASSPRTSGDTGELFF. The CDR3 region has the DNA TGTGCCAGCTCACCGCGAACTAGCGGGGATACCGGGGAGCTGTTTTTT.